Presented here are 4 T cell receptor beta chains from one specimen sequenced in a study of cytomegalovirus exposure and HLA in healthy donors. Sequencing used immunoSEQ multiplex PCR; TCRdb keeps in-frame clones, though not all of them. The sample yields 60,000 to 80,000 clones, around four fifths seen once. The sample was PBMCs. The receptors were sampled from a man aged 25-45 years in good health and CMV-seronegative.

CDR3: CASSFLDSRNYGYTF. The CDR3 bases are TGTGCCAGCAGTTTTTTGGACAGCCGTAACTATGGCTACACCTTC. The V gene is TRBV27, the J gene TRBJ1-2; maybe TRBD1 (6 bases). The germline V gene has CDR1 MNHEY and CDR2 SMNVEV (reference sequence). Between the trimmed V and J ends, which lost 3 bases and 1 base, there was a span of 12 bases. The CDR3 extends over 15 amino acids.

The chain couples TRBV29-1 to TRBJ2-5, with TRBD1 matching over 9 bases. The CDR3 consists of 15 residues. Trimming cost V 6 bases and J 3 bases; bases outside gene matches: 11. Germline CDR1 SQVTM, CDR2 ANQGSEA. CDR3 nucleotides: TGCAGCGTCGAGGAACCGGGACAGGGAGAAGAGACCCAGTACTTC. It translates to CSVEEPGQGEETQYF.

The chain couples TRBV7-6 to TRBJ2-1, with D perhaps matching TRBD2 (6 bases). The V end was cut by 5 bases, the J end by 12 bases, with 20 bases between. CDR3 length: 14 residues. Germline-derived CDR1 and CDR2 are SGHVS and FNYEAQ. CDR3 sequence (DNA): TGTGCCAGCAGCCCCGTCCCGGGACTTTCTCCGCAGTTCTTC. Translation: CASSPVPGLSPQFF.

This clone was recorded once. V gene TRBV2 combines with J gene TRBJ1-1, with D possibly being TRBD1 (5 bases). Germline CDR1 SNHLY, CDR2 FYNNEI. V was cut by 6 bases and J by 1 base, with 9 bases left in between. The CDR3 contains 13 residues. The CDR3 sequence is CASSGDRNTEAFF. In nucleotides, the CDR3 is TGTGCCAGCAGCGGAGACAGGAACACTGAAGCTTTCTTT.